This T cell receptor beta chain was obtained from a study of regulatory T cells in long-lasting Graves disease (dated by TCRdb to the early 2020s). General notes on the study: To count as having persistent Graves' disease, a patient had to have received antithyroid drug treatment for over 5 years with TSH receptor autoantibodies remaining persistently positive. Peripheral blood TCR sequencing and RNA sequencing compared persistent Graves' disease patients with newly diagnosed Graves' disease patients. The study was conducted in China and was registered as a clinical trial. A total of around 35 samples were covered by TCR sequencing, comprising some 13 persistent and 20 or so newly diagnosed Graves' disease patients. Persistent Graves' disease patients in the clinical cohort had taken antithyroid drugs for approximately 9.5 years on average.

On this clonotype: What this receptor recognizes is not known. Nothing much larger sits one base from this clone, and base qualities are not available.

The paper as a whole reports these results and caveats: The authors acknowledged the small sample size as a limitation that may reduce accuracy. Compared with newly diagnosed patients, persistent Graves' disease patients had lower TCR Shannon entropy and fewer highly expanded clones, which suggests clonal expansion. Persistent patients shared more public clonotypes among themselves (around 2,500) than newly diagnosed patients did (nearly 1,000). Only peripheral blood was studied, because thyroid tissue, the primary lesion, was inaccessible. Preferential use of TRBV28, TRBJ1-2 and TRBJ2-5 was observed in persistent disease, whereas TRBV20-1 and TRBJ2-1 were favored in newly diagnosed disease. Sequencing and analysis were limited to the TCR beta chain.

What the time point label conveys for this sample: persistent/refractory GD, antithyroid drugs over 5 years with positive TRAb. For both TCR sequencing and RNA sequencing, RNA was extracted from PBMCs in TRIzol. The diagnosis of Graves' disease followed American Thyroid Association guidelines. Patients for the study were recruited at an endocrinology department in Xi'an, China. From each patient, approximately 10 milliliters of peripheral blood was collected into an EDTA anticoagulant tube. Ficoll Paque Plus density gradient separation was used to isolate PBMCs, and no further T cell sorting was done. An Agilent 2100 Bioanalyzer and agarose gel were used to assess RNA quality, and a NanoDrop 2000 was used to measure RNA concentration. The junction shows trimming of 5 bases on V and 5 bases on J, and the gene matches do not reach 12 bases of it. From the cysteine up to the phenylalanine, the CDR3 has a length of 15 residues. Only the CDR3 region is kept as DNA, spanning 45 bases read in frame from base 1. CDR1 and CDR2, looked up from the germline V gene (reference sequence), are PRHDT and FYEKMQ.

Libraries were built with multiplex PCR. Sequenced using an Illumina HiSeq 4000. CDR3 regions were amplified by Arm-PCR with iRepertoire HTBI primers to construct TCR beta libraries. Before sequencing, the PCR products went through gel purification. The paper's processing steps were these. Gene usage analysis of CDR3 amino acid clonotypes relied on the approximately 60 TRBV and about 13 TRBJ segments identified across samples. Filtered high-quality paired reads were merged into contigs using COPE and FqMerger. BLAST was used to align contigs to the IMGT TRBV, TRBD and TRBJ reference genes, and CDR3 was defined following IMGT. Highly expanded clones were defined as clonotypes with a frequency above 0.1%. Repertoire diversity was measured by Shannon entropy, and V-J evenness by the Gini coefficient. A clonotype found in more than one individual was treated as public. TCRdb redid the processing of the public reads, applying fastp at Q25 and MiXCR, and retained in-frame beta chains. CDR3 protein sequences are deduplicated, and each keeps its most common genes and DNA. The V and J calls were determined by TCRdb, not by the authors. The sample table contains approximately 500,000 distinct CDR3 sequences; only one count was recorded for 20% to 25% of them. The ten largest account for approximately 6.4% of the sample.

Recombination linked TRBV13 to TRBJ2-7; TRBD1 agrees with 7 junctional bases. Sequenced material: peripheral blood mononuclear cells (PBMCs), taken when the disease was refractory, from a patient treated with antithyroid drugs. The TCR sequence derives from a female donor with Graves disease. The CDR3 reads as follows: CASSNTLQGRDEQYF. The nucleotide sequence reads TGTGCCAGCAGCAACACCCTACAGGGGCGGGACGAGCAGTACTTC. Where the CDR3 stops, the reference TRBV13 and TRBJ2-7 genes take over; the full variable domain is AAGVIQSPRHLIKEKRETATLKCYPIPRHDTVYWYQQGPGQDPQFLISFYEKMQSDKGSIPDRFSAQQFSDYHSELNMSSLELGDSALYFCASSNTLQGRDEQYFGPGTRLTVT.